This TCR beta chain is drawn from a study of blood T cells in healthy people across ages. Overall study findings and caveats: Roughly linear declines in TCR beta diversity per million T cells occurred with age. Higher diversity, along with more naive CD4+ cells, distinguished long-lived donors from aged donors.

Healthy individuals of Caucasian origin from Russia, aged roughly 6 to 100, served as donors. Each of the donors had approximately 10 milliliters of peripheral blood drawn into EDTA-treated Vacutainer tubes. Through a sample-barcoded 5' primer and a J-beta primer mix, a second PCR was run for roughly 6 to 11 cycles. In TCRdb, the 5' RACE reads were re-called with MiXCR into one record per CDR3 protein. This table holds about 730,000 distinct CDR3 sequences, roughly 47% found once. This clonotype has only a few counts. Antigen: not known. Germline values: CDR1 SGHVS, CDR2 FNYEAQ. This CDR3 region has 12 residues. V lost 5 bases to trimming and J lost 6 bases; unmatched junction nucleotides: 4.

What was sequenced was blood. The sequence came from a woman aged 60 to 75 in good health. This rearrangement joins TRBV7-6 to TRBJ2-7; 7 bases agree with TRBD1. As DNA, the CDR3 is TGTGCCAGCAGCAGGGACAGTGGCGAGCAGTACTTC. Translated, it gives CASSRDSGEQYF.